This T cell receptor (beta chain) was sequenced for a study of T cells in Graves' hyperthyroidism and ophthalmopathy. V was cut by 4 bases and J by 6 bases, with 7 bases left in between. The CDR3 consists of 11 residues. The germline V gene has CDR1 SGHAT and CDR2 FQNNGV. RNA transcripts served as the template for amplifying TCR beta CDR3 regions. The HTBI primer set was used in a first-round RT-PCR of the TCR CDR3. A single record per CDR3 protein comes from TCRdb applying MiXCR to the multiplex PCR reads. The sample has more than 95,000 distinct CDR3 sequences, 47% seen once. This chain connects TRBV11-2 to TRBJ2-7; D not resolved. The TCR was taken from a man in his forties or fifties with Graves' hyperthyroidism. Sequencing input: blood. The CDR3 coding sequence is TGTGCCAGCAGCTCGGTTGGCGAGCAGTACTTC. Its translation: CASSSVGEQYF. Full variable domain (missing parts from reference TRBV11-2 and TRBJ2-7): EAGVAQSPRYKIIEKRQSVAFWCNPISGHATLYWYQQILGQGPKLLIQFQNNGVVDDSQLPKDRFSAERLKGVDSTLKIQPAKLEDSAVYLCASSSVGEQYFGPGTRLTVT.